The entry that follows covers one TCR beta chain sequence. The antigen is not known. TCRdb's copy holds only in-frame clones and misses some; the assay was immunoSEQ multiplex PCR. The sample has about 150,000 clones; approximately 90% are singletons. This record comes from a study of T cell responses to AZD1222 COVID-19 vaccine. Germline trimming cut 3 bases from V and 5 bases from J; bases unmatched to any gene: 7. The CDR3 totals 15 residues. CDR1 is KGHSH, CDR2 LQKENI, per germline. General study results and limits: The donor cohort was predominantly white British with a female majority, and clonal diversity may have been underestimated. Among spike-specific TCRs, nearly half reportedly target unmutated variant regions. When two AZD1222 doses had been given, Spike-specific TCR breadth and depth rose.

Sequenced here: peripheral blood, sampled on day 0 of AZD1222 vaccination. V and J are TRBV18 and TRBJ2-1; TRBD2 aligns across 7 bases. This sequence originates from an adult in good health. The CDR3 DNA follows: TGTGCCAGCTCACCGAGAGGGACTAAGAACAATGAGCAGTTCTTC. As protein: CASSPRGTKNNEQFF.